This T cell receptor (beta chain) stems from a study of neurological immune-mediated disorders. This clonotype was counted ten times or more. TCRdb analysed the 5' RACE reads with MiXCR anew, one entry per CDR3 protein. The data contain about 40,000 distinct CDR3 sequences, over 2% of them seen just once; the ten biggest clones take up approximately 2.4%. This clonotype was sampled from a man in his fifties or sixties with multiple sclerosis. Sequencing was done on a sample of PBMCs.

CDR3: CASSNSPDSQAKNIQYF. In nucleotides, the CDR3 is TGTGCCAGCAGCAATTCTCCGGACAGCCAAGCCAAAAACATTCAGTACTTC. V gene TRBV12-3 or TRBV12-4 combines with J gene TRBJ2-4; tentatively, D is TRBD1 (6 bases). V was trimmed by 6 bases and J by 0 bases, leaving 18 bases between them. This CDR3 spans 17 amino acids.